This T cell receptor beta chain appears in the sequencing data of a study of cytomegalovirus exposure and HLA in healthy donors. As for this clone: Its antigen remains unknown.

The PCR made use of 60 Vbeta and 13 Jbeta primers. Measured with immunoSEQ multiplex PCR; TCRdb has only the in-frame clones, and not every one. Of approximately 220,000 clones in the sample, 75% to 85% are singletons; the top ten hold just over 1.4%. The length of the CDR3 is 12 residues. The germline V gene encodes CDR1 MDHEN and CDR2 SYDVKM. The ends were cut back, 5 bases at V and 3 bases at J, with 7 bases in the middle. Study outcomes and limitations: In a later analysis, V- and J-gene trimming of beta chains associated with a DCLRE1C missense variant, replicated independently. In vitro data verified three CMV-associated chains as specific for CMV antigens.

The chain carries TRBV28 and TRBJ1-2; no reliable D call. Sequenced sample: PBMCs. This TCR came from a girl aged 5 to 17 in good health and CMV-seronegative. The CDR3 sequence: CASSREDYGYTF. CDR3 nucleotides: TGTGCCAGCAGTAGGGAGGACTATGGCTACACCTTC.